A single sample gave rise to the 23 T cell receptor beta chains below, sequenced in a study of human T cells and chemical hapten exposure (dated by TCRdb to 2020 to 2022). The library was made by RACE. Sequencer: NextSeq 500. TCRdb took the public reads, trimmed them with fastp at Q25, ran MiXCR for clone calling and kept in-frame beta chains. Every distinct CDR3 protein forms one entry, paired with its most common genes and DNA. This sample has about 99,000 distinct CDR3 sequences in its table, and about an eighth of those were observed once. Of the sample, 2% to 2.5% falls within the top ten clones. This sample's time point label indicates: patch test 1, 2 weeks after DPC sensitization. Per the publication, the treatment or condition label means: therapeutic diphenylcyclopropenone sensitization with weekly scalp DPC. Sample: whole blood, taken in connection with sensitization to the hapten diphenylcyclopropenone (DPC). The receptors derive from a woman aged 40 to 49 with alopecia areata. Some clones in this sample may be carry-over from other donors' samples.

This clonotype was found many times. The genes are TRBV7-8 and TRBJ2-3; TRBD2 matches 9 bases. This CDR3 is built from 15 residues. CDR1 is SGHVS, CDR2 FQNEAQ, per germline. V was clipped by 5 bases and J by 5 bases; unmatched bases: 8. The CDR3 spells CASSVTSGWGDTQYF. CDR3 in DNA: TGTGCCAGCAGCGTGACTAGCGGATGGGGAGATACGCAGTATTTT. Full variable domain (rest looked up from reference TRBV7-8 and TRBJ2-3): GAGVSQSPRYKVAKRGQDVALRCDPISGHVSLFWYQQALGQGPEFLTYFQNEAQLDKSGLPSDRFFAERPEGSVSTLKIQRTQQEDSAVYLCASSVTSGWGDTQYFGPGTRLTVL.

The chain couples TRBV29-1 to TRBJ2-4; tentative D call: TRBD2 (6 bases). This CDR3 has 12 residues. Trimming took 3 bases from V and 8 from J, leaving 11 bases between them. Per the germline V gene, CDR1 is SQVTM and CDR2 is ANQGSEA. CDR3 amino acids: CSVERPGDIQYF. The CDR3 region has the DNA TGCAGCGTTGAGCGGCCGGGGGACATTCAGTACTTC.

The gene calls are TRBV7-2 and TRBJ2-5, with 8 positions matching TRBD1. V lost 5 bases to trimming and J lost 7 bases; unmatched junction nucleotides: 9. This CDR3 has 14 residues. Germline-derived CDR1 and CDR2 are SGHTA and FQGNSA. The CDR3 DNA sequence: TGTGCCAGCAGCGAGGCCCTTGGGACAGGGACCCAGTACTTC. Protein product: CASSEALGTGTQYF.

At least ten counts were recorded for this clonotype. J is TRBJ2-2 and V is TRBV15; TRBD1 aligns across 8 bases. This CDR3 region has 16 residues. Looked up from germline, CDR1 is LNHNV and CDR2 is YYDKDF (reference sequence). V was clipped by 3 bases and J by 0 bases; unmatched bases: 3. The CDR3, as DNA: TGTGCCACCAGCAGGGGGACAGGCGCGAACACCGGGGAGCTGTTTTTT. As protein: CATSRGTGANTGELFF.

This clonotype was recorded a few times. V is TRBV6-5 and J is TRBJ2-2; maybe TRBD1 (5 bases). With 0 bases removed from V and 4 bases from J, the gap between germline ends came to 12 bases. CDR3 length equals 16 residues. Looked up from germline, CDR1 is MNHEY and CDR2 is SVGAGI. CDR3 nucleotides: TGTGCCAGCAGTTACTCAGGGGCTTGGGGCACCGGGGAGCTGTTTTTT. Its protein product is CASSYSGAWGTGELFF.

This chain connects TRBV6-2 or TRBV6-3 to TRBJ1-1; D is undetermined. Germline CDR1 is MNHEY and CDR2 is SVGEGT. Trimming took 6 bases from V and 7 from J, leaving 18 bases between them. CDR3 size: 14 residues. The CDR3 loop reads CASRRQSVSGEAFF. The CDR3, as DNA: TGTGCCAGCAGGCGGCAGTCGGTCAGTGGTGAAGCTTTCTTT.

The chain couples TRBV5-6 to TRBJ2-3; unclear D gene. Trimming removed 6 bases at V and 7 bases at J, with 9 bases between. This CDR3 comprises 11 residues. Germline V gives CDR1 SGHDT, CDR2 YYEEEE. This CDR3 is CASNKVNTQYF. The CDR3 DNA reads TGTGCCAGCAATAAGGTTAATACGCAGTATTTT.

This clonotype was observed at least ten times. The chain links TRBV6-2 or TRBV6-3 to TRBJ2-1, with D possibly TRBD2 on 5 matching bases. Per germline, CDR1 MNHEY and CDR2 SVGEGT. V was clipped by 7 bases and J by 8 bases, with 18 bases between them. This CDR3 spans 14 amino acids. CDR3 sequence reads: CASTNGERLYEQFF. The CDR3 coding sequence is TGTGCCAGCACCAACGGGGAACGGTTGTATGAGCAGTTCTTC.

This clonotype was observed many times. V and J are TRBV28 and TRBJ2-7, with D perhaps being TRBD1 or TRBD2 (5 bases each). With 5 bases removed from V and 0 bases from J, the gap between germline ends came to 14 bases. Germline V gene lookup returns CDR1 MDHEN and CDR2 SYDVKM. The CDR3 has 15 residues. This chain's CDR3 is CASSPPGTASYEQYF. The DNA of the CDR3 is TGTGCCAGCAGTCCGCCCGGGACGGCCTCCTACGAGCAGTACTTC.

The rearrangement uses TRBV19 and TRBJ2-1; 7 bases line up with TRBD2. With 2 bases clipped from V and 5 bases from J, the junction kept 6 bases outside the gene matches. This CDR3 spans 15 amino acids. Germline V gene sequence: CDR1 LNHDA, CDR2 SQIVND (reference sequence). The CDR3 here is CASSILWEGNNEQFF. The CDR3 DNA reads TGTGCCAGTAGTATATTGTGGGAGGGCAACAATGAGCAGTTCTTC.

The V and J genes are TRBV20-1 and TRBJ2-5; unclear D gene. The CDR3 runs 13 residues. From germline, CDR1 is DFQATT and CDR2 SNEGSKA (reference sequence). Deletions cut 0 bases from V and 7 bases from J, with 12 bases between. As DNA, the CDR3 is TGCAGTGCTAGAGAGTCCGTACTGATGACCCAGTACTTC. It yields the protein CSARESVLMTQYF.

This clonotype was counted only a few times. This rearrangement joins TRBV9 to TRBJ2-1; either TRBD1 or TRBD2 may fit D (5 bases each). CDR1 is SGDLS, CDR2 YYNGEE, per germline. V gave up 7 bases and J gave up 9 bases, with 17 bases separating them. CDR3 length: 13 residues. CDR3 amino acids: CASGTLGSGEQFF. CDR3 bases: TGTGCCAGCGGGACCCTGGGGAGTGGTGAGCAGTTCTTC.

This clonotype was counted only a few times. The J gene is TRBJ2-3, the V gene TRBV24-1; 7 bases agree with TRBD1. The CDR3 has 14 amino acids. Germline V gene data show CDR1 as KGHDR and CDR2 as SFDVKD. The junction had 0 bases not matched to a gene; V was cut back by 3 bases and J by 1 base. DNA of the CDR3: TGTGCCACCAGTGATGACAGGGGCACAGATACGCAGTATTTT. Residues: CATSDDRGTDTQYF.

The table lists this clonotype with many counts. J is TRBJ1-3 and V is TRBV12-3 or TRBV12-4, with D uncertain. V lost 6 bases and J 0 bases, leaving 12 bases between the germline ends. CDR3 length equals 15 residues. In nucleotides, the CDR3 is TGTGCCAGCAGGGAAATACCTCTCTCTGGAAACACCATATATTTT. It specifies CASREIPLSGNTIYF.

This clonotype came up a few times. This sequence joins TRBV28 and TRBJ1-5; D is perhaps TRBD1 (5 bases). The V gene's germline CDR1 is MDHEN and CDR2 SYDVKM. V dropped 7 bases and J dropped 7 bases, with 17 bases sitting between them. This CDR3 is built from 14 residues. The CDR3 DNA sequence: TGTGCCAGCAACATGGGGGAAGCGAGACAGCCCCAGCATTTT. It encodes CASNMGEARQPQHF. The whole variable domain, remainder taken from reference TRBV28 and TRBJ1-5, is DVKVTQSSRYLVKRTGEKVFLECVQDMDHENMFWYRQDPGLGLRLIYFSYDVKMKEKGDIPEGYSVSREKKERFSLILESASTNQTSMYLCASNMGEARQPQHFGDGTRLSIL.

Ten or more counts support this clonotype. The CDR3 here is CASSYGGQETQYF. CDR3 coding DNA: TGTGCCAGCAGTTACGGAGGCCAAGAGACCCAGTACTTC. This chain uses TRBV6-2 or TRBV6-3 with TRBJ2-5; maybe TRBD2 (5 bases). Germline V gene lookup returns CDR1 MNHEY and CDR2 SVGEGT. The V and J ends lost 2 bases and 1 base respectively, with 5 bases between them. This CDR3 has 13 residues.

The gene calls are TRBV3-1 and TRBJ2-3, with D uncertain. The CDR3 length is 16 residues. Germline loops: CDR1 LGHDT, CDR2 YNNKEL (reference sequence). V lost 1 base to trimming and J lost 8 bases, with 19 bases between them. The DNA for the CDR3 is TGTGCCAGCAGCCAAGGGGCTCTCCCTCGATTGGGTACGCAGTATTTT. Translation: CASSQGALPRLGTQYF.

This clonotype was counted at least ten times. This chain connects TRBV12-3 or TRBV12-4 to TRBJ1-3; no definite D call. CDR3 length: 11 residues. The V end was cut by 5 bases, the J end by 5 bases, with 4 bases between. CDR3: CASSSRNTIYF. The CDR3 nucleotides are TGTGCCAGCAGTAGTAGAAACACCATATATTTT.

In this sample, this clonotype turned up a few times. The V gene is TRBV20-1, the J gene TRBJ2-6, with 10 bases that match TRBD1. The CDR3 runs 15 residues. Germline assignment: CDR1 DFQATT and CDR2 SNEGSKA (reference sequence). The trim removed 6 bases at V and 2 bases at J, leaving 4 bases unmatched. The CDR3 loop reads CSAGTGDPGANVLTF. The CDR3 DNA reads TGCAGTGCCGGGACAGGGGACCCTGGGGCCAACGTCCTGACTTTC.

This clonotype was counted ten times or more. CDR3 nucleotide sequence: TGCGCCAGCAGCTTGGAAGGGGGACCACCCTCCAATGAGCAGTTCTTC. Its translation: CASSLEGGPPSNEQFF. This sequence joins TRBV5-1 and TRBJ2-1; possibly TRBD1 for D (6 bases). The CDR3 length is 16 residues. Trimming stripped 0 bases from V and 6 bases from J, with 16 bases between. Germline V gene sequence: CDR1 SGHRS, CDR2 YFSETQ. The full variable domain, with the rest looked up from reference TRBV5-1 and TRBJ2-1, is KAGVTQTPRYLIKTRGQQVTLSCSPISGHRSVSWYQQTPGQGLQFLFEYFSETQRNKGNFPGRFSGRQFSNSRSEMNVSTLELGDSALYLCASSLEGGPPSNEQFFGPGTRLTVL.

This clonotype has a count of ten or more. The gene calls are TRBV20-1 and TRBJ2-1; TRBD2 aligns across 14 bases. Germline CDR1 DFQATT, CDR2 SNEGSKA (reference sequence). The CDR3 length is 14 residues. Trimming took 5 bases from V and 10 from J; bases not matched to a gene: 7. CDR3 loop: CSARGTSGRGEQFF. The CDR3 DNA is TGCAGTGCTCGCGGGACTAGCGGGAGAGGCGAGCAGTTCTTC.

J is TRBJ2-3 and V is TRBV7-2; 11 positions agree with TRBD2. The CDR3 loop spans 16 amino acids. Germline CDR1 and CDR2: SGHTA and FQGNSA. J was trimmed by 2 bases and V by 11 bases; bases with no gene match: 12. Here the CDR3 reads CAAPVVAGGITDTQYF. As DNA, the CDR3 is TGTGCCGCCCCTGTGGTAGCGGGAGGGATCACAGATACGCAGTATTTT.

The sample holds many counts of this clonotype. The chain recombines TRBV29-1 with TRBJ2-7; 11 bases are shared with TRBD1. V lost 7 bases and J lost 7; bases outside the gene matches: 12. CDR1 and CDR2 (germline): SQVTM, ANQGSEA. There are 14 residues in the CDR3. CDR3: CSGLPDRGHREQYF. CDR3 nucleotides: TGCAGCGGACTCCCGGACAGGGGGCATCGGGAGCAGTACTTC.